A single sample gave rise to the 7 T cell receptor beta chains below, sequenced in a study of T cell responses to AZD1222 COVID-19 vaccine. This table comes from immunoSEQ multiplex PCR, and its TCRdb copy is limited to in-frame clones, with some not included. Here the sample spans roughly 120,000 clones, 87% being singletons. The input for sequencing was peripheral blood, taken on day 0 of AZD1222 vaccination. The receptors originated from an adult in good health.

This clone came up once. The J gene is TRBJ1-1, the V gene TRBV7-2; 8 positions match TRBD1. Trimming at V came to 4 bases and at J to 7 bases, leaving 8 bases not matched to a gene. This CDR3 has 14 residues. The germline CDR1 and CDR2 sequences are SGHTA and FQGNSA. The CDR3 sequence: CASSSHGQGREAFF. In nucleotides, the CDR3 is TGTGCCAGCAGCTCCCACGGACAGGGCCGTGAAGCTTTCTTT.

The DNA of the CDR3 is TGTGCCAGCAGCCTCGGGACAGCCTCCTACGAGCAGTACTTC. The encoded protein is CASSLGTASYEQYF. The chain joins TRBV6-5 to TRBJ2-7; 7 bases match TRBD1. Germline lookup yields CDR1 MNHEY and CDR2 SVGAGI. CDR3 length equals 14 residues. With 6 bases clipped from V and 0 bases from J, the junction kept 5 bases outside the gene matches.

The rearrangement links TRBV5-1 to TRBJ1-4; D is unresolved. V lost 4 bases and J 4 bases, leaving 14 bases between the germline ends. The CDR3 runs to 15 residues. The germline V gene has CDR1 SGHRS and CDR2 YFSETQ. For the CDR3, the DNA is TGCGCCAGCAGCCCTTTAGAAGGACGTAATGAAAAACTGTTTTTT. Amino acid sequence: CASSPLEGRNEKLFF.

This chain joins TRBV19 and TRBJ2-1, with 13 bases identical to TRBD2. CDR1 is LNHDA, CDR2 SQIVND, per germline (reference sequence). This CDR3 comprises 15 residues. V trimming: 11 bases; J trimming: 6 bases; junction bases outside the gene matches: 10. The CDR3 region is CAEWTSGSHINEQFF. CDR3 sequence (DNA): TGTGCCGAATGGACTAGCGGGAGTCATATCAATGAGCAGTTCTTC.

This clone was seen just once. The V gene is TRBV5-6, the J gene TRBJ2-7; maybe TRBD2 (5 bases). V was cut by 0 bases and J by 1 base, with 8 bases left in between. Germline loops: CDR1 SGHDT, CDR2 YYEEEE. The CDR3 contains 14 residues. The CDR3 is CASSLASGSYEQYF. The CDR3, as DNA: TGTGCCAGCAGCTTGGCGTCGGGATCCTACGAGCAGTACTTC.

V and J are TRBV6-5 and TRBJ1-6; D not resolved. CDR1 is MNHEY, CDR2 SVGAGI, per germline. The CDR3 extends over 13 amino acids. V was pared by 7 bases and J by 3 bases, with 7 bases between. The CDR3 sequence is CASNRYYNSPLHF. The CDR3 DNA sequence: TGTGCCAGCAACCGGTACTATAATTCACCCCTCCACTTT.

V is TRBV5-5 and J is TRBJ1-6; the match to TRBD1 covers 8 bases. CDR3 length: 16 residues. J was trimmed by 7 bases and V by 3 bases; bases with no gene match: 9. The germline CDR1 and CDR2 sequences are SGHKS and YYEKEE (reference sequence). The CDR3 nucleotides read TGTGCCAGCAGCTCATCTCAGGGGGCGAGAAATTCACCCCTCCACTTT. It codes for CASSSSQGARNSPLHF.